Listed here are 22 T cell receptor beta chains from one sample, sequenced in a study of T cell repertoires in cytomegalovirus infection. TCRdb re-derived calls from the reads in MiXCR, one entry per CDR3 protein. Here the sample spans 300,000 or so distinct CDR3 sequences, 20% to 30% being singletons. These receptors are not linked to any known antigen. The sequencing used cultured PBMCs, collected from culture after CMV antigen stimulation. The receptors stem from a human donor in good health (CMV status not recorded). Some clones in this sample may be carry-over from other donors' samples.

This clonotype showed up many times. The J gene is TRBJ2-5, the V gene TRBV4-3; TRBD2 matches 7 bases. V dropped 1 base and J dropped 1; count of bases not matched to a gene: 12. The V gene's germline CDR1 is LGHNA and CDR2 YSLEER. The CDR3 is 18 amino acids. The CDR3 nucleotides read TGCGCCAGCAGCCAAGTCTGGTCGGGAGGAGCGGGCCAAGAGACCCAGTACTTC. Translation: CASSQVWSGGAGQETQYF.

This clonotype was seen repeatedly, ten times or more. CDR3 in amino acids: CASSFPGGQGARGYTF. The CDR3 region has the DNA TGTGCCAGCAGCTTCCCGGGGGGGCAGGGGGCGCGTGGCTACACCTTC. This chain connects TRBV7-2 to TRBJ1-2; 8 bases line up with TRBD1. CDR1 SGHTA and CDR2 FQGNSA come from the germline V gene. Unmatched junction bases numbered 13, after V lost 3 bases and J lost 7 bases. The CDR3 is 16 residues long. Complete variable domain (other parts from reference TRBV7-2 and TRBJ1-2): GAGVSQSPSNKVTEKGKDVELRCDPISGHTALYWYRQSLGQGLEFLIYFQGNSAPDKSGLPSDRFSAERTGGSVSTLTIQRTQQEDSAVYLCASSFPGGQGARGYTFGSGTRLTVV.

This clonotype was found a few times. The CDR3 sequence is CASSQGGLAGGGTGELFF. DNA for the CDR3: TGCGCCAGCAGCCAAGGAGGACTAGCGGGAGGGGGCACCGGGGAGCTGTTTTTT. The chain links TRBV4-1 to TRBJ2-2; TRBD2 aligns across 15 bases. The J segment lost 4 bases and the V segment lost 1 base, leaving 4 bases of the junction unmatched. This CDR3 comprises 18 residues. CDR1 is MGHRA, CDR2 YSYEKL, per germline.

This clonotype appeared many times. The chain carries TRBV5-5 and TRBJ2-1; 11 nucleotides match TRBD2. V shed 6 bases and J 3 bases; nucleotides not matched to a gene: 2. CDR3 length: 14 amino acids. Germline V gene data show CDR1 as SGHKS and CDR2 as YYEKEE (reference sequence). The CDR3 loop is CASKTSGSYNEQFF. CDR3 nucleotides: TGTGCCAGCAAAACTAGCGGGAGCTACAATGAGCAGTTCTTC.

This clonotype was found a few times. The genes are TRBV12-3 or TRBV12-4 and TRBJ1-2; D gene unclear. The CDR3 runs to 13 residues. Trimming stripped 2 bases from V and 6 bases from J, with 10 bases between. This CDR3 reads CASSLSRADGYTF. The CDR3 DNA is TGTGCCAGCAGTTTATCCCGGGCGGATGGCTACACCTTC.

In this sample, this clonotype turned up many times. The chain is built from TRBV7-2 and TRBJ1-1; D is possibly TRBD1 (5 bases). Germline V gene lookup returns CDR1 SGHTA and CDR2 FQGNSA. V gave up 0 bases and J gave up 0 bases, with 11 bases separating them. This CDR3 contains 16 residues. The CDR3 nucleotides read TGTGCCAGCAGCTTAGCCCTAGGGACGGTGAACACTGAAGCTTTCTTT. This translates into CASSLALGTVNTEAFF. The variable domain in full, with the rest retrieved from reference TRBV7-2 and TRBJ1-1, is GAGVSQSPSNKVTEKGKDVELRCDPISGHTALYWYRQSLGQGLEFLIYFQGNSAPDKSGLPSDRFSAERTGGSVSTLTIQRTQQEDSAVYLCASSLALGTVNTEAFFGQGTRLTVV.

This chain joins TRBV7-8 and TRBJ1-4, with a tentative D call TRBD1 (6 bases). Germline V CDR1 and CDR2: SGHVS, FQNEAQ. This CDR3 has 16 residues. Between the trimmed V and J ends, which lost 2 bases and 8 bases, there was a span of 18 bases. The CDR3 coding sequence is TGTGCCAGCAGCTTATCTGGGGGCGGTCTTCGAGAAAAACTGTTTTTT. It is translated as CASSLSGGGLREKLFF. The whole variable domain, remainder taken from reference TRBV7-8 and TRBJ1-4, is GAGVSQSPRYKVAKRGQDVALRCDPISGHVSLFWYQQALGQGPEFLTYFQNEAQLDKSGLPSDRFFAERPEGSVSTLKIQRTQQEDSAVYLCASSLSGGGLREKLFFGSGTQLSVL.

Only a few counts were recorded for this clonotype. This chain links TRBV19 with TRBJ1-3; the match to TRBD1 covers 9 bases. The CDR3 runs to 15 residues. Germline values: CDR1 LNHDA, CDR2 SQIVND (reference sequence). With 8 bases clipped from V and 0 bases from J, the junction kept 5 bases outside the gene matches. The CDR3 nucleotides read TGTGCCAGTTTCGGGACAGGGATCTCTGGAAACACCATATATTTT. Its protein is CASFGTGISGNTIYF.

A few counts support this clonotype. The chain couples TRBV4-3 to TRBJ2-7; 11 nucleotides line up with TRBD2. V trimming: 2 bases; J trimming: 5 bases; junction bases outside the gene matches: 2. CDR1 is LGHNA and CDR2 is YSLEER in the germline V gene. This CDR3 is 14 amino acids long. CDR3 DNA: TGCGCCAGCAGCCAACGACTAGCGGGACACGAGCAGTACGTC. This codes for CASSQRLAGHEQYV.

CDR3 DNA: TGCAGCGTCGGGACAGTTACTAACTATGGCTACACCTTC. Protein: CSVGTVTNYGYTF. This rearrangement joins TRBV29-1 to TRBJ1-2; TRBD1 aligns across 7 bases. Germline V gene lookup returns CDR1 SQVTM and CDR2 ANQGSEA. J was trimmed by 0 bases and V by 6 bases; bases with no gene match: 4. There are 13 residues in the CDR3.

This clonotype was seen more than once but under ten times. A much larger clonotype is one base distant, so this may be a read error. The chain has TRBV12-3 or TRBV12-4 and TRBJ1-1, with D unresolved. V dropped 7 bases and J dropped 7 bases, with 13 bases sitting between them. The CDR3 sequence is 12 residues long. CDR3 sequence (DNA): TGTGCCAGCACCCCGGCGGGCAGTGAAGCTTTCTTT. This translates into CASTPAGSEAFF.

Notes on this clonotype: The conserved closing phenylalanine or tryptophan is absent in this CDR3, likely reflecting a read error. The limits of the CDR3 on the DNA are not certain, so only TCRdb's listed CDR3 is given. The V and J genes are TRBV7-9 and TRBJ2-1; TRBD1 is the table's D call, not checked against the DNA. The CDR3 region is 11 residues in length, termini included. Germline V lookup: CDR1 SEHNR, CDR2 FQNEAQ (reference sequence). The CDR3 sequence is CARSSDRGGFV.

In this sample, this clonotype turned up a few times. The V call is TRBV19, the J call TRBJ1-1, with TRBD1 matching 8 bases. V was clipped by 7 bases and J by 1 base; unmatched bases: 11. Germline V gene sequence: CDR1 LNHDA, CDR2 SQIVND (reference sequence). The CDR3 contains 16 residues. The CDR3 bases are TGTGCCAGTACCAGACGACTCGGACAGGGGAACACTGAAGCTTTCTTT. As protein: CASTRRLGQGNTEAFF.

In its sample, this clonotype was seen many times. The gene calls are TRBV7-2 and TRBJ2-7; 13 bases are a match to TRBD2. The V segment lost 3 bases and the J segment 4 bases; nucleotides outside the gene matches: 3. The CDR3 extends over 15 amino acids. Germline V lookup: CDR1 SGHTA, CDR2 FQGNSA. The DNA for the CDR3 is TGTGCCAGCAGCTTCGGGACTAGCGGGGCTTACGAGCAGTACGTC. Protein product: CASSFGTSGAYEQYV.

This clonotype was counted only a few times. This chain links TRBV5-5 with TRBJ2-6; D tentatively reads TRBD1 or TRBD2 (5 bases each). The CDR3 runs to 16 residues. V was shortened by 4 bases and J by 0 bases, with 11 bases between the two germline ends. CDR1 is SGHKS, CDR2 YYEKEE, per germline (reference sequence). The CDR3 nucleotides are TGTGCCAGCAGCCGGGACGGAAACTCTGGGGCCAACGTCCTGACTTTC. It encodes CASSRDGNSGANVLTF.

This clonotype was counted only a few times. CDR3 nucleotides: TGTGCCAGCAGCCCAAAAGGGGGAACGGGACAGTACTATGGCTACACCTTC. Translation: CASSPKGGTGQYYGYTF. V is TRBV14 and J is TRBJ1-2, with TRBD1 matching 7 bases. The CDR3 runs 17 residues. J gave up 3 bases and V 4 bases, and 14 bases lay outside the gene matches. The V gene's germline CDR1 is SGHDN and CDR2 FVKESK.

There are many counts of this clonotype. CDR3 protein: CASSLAAGGYNEQFF. The CDR3 DNA reads TGTGCCAGCAGCTTAGCAGCGGGGGGCTACAATGAGCAGTTCTTC. This sequence joins TRBV11-2 and TRBJ2-1; 9 bases are shared with TRBD2. This CDR3 region has 15 residues. V trimming: 1 base; J trimming: 3 bases; junction bases outside the gene matches: 1. CDR1 is SGHAT, CDR2 FQNNGV, per germline.

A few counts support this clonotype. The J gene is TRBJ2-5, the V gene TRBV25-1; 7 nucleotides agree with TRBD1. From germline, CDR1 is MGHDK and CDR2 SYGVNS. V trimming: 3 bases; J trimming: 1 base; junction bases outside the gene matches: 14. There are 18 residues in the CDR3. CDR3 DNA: TGTGCCAGCAGTGACCCCCGGGACAGTCCCTCGACCCAAGAGACCCAGTACTTC. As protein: CASSDPRDSPSTQETQYF. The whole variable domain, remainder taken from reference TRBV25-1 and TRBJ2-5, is EADIYQTPRYLVIGTGKKITLECSQTMGHDKMYWYQQDPGMELHLIHYSYGVNSTEKGDLSSESTVSRIRTEHFPLTLESARPSHTSQYLCASSDPRDSPSTQETQYFGPGTRLLVL.

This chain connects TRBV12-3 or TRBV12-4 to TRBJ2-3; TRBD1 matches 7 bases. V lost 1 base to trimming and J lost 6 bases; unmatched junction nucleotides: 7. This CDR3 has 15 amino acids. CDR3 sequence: CASSLGTGPRDTQYF. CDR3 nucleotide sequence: TGTGCCAGCAGTTTAGGGACAGGACCGAGGGATACGCAGTATTTT.

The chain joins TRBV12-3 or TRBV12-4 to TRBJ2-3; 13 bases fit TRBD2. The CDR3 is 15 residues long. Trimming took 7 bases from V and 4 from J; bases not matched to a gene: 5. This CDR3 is CASTATSGRADTQYF. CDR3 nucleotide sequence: TGTGCCAGCACCGCAACTAGCGGGAGGGCAGATACGCAGTATTTT.

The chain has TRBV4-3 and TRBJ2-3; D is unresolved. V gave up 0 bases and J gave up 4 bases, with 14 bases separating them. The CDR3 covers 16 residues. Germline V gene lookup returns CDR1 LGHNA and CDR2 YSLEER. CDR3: CASSQDFRQRADTQYF. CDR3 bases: TGCGCCAGCAGCCAAGATTTCAGGCAAAGAGCAGATACGCAGTATTTT.

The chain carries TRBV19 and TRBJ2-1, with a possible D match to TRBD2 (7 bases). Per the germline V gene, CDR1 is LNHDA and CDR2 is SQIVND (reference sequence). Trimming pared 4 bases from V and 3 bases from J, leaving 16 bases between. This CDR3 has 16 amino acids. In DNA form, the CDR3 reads TGTGCCAGTAGTAATGGGGGCGGGAGCCTCTACAATGAGCAGTTCTTC. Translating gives CASSNGGGSLYNEQFF.